This T cell receptor beta chain originates from a study of blood T cell repertoires in COVID-19. Study-wide background: COVID-19 samples, acute and convalescent, were from the United States, Italy and Spain.

This table comes from immunoSEQ multiplex PCR, and its TCRdb copy is limited to in-frame clones, with some not included. The data contain 95,000 to 110,000 clones, roughly 80% of them singletons. The CDR3 extends over 16 amino acids. Germline CDR1 is LGHNA and CDR2 is YSLEER. Trimming removed 1 base at V and 0 bases at J, with 11 bases between. In the case of this clone: The same CDR3 can be traced to other DNA sequences in this sample.

Sequenced: peripheral blood. This chain joins TRBV4-3 and TRBJ2-3; TRBD2 might be the D (6 bases). This TCR derives from a human donor in a cohort sampled during active COVID-19. The CDR3 DNA is TGCGCCAGCAGCCAAGCCAGCGGAGGGAGCACAGATACGCAGTATTTT. This translates into CASSQASGGSTDTQYF.